Presented here are 5 T cell receptor beta chains from one specimen sequenced in a study of T cell responses to AZD1222 COVID-19 vaccine. Sequencing was performed with immunoSEQ multiplex PCR; in TCRdb, only in-frame clones are kept and a portion is missing. The sample records about 76,000 clones, nearly 90% being singletons. Here the sequenced sample was peripheral blood, taken on day 0 of AZD1222 vaccination. All receptors derive from an adult in good health.

The V and J genes are TRBV7-3 and TRBJ2-2; 10 bases are a match to TRBD2. The CDR3 sequence is 17 residues long. Germline CDR1 SGHTA, CDR2 FQGTGA. Trimming took 1 base from V and 8 from J; bases not matched to a gene: 10. The CDR3, as DNA: TGTGCCAGCAGCTTAAGTCCGGCTAGCGGGAGCGAGGGGGAGCTGTTTTTT. As protein: CASSLSPASGSEGELFF. Full variable domain (rest looked up from reference TRBV7-3 and TRBJ2-2): GAGVSQTPSNKVTEKGKYVELRCDPISGHTALYWYRQSLGQGPEFLIYFQGTGAADDSGLPNDRFFAVRPEGSVSTLKIQRTERGDSAVYLCASSLSPASGSEGELFFGEGSRLTVL.

V gene TRBV4-1 combines with J gene TRBJ2-2; the match to TRBD2 covers 7 bases. This CDR3 is built from 16 residues. The V gene end was trimmed by 4 bases and the J gene end by 3 bases; junction bases not matched to a gene: 8. CDR1 MGHRA and CDR2 YSYEKL come from the germline V gene. CDR3 DNA sequence: TGCGCCAGCAGCCGAGAACTAGCGCCTGACACCGGGGAGCTGTTTTTT. It is translated as CASSRELAPDTGELFF.

The genes are TRBV27 and TRBJ2-7, with TRBD2 matching 13 bases. Germline lookup yields CDR1 MNHEY and CDR2 SMNVEV (reference sequence). With V trimmed by 10 bases and J by 6 bases, 6 bases remained unmatched. The CDR3 covers 13 residues. CDR3 DNA: TGTGCCACCGGAGGGACTAGCGGGATCGAGCAGTACTTC. This codes for CATGGTSGIEQYF.

This clone turned up a few times. The chain combines TRBV3-1 (or the pseudogene TRBV3-2) with TRBJ2-7; D gene ambiguous. The V gene lost 6 bases and the J gene lost 12 bases, with 6 bases spanning the gap. This CDR3 has 8 residues. Germline lookup yields CDR1 LGHDT and CDR2 YNNKEL (reference sequence). The DNA for the CDR3 is TGTGCCAGCAGGCCTCGGTACGTC. Translating it yields CASRPRYV.

This sequence joins TRBV2 and TRBJ2-1; the D gene is possibly TRBD1 (6 bases). Germline V gives CDR1 SNHLY, CDR2 FYNNEI. There are 13 residues in the CDR3. The ends were cut back, 10 bases at V and 6 bases at J, with 16 bases in the middle. The CDR3 coding sequence is TGTGCCATCAAACACAGGGTGGTCAATGAGCAGTTCTTC. Amino acids: CAIKHRVVNEQFF.